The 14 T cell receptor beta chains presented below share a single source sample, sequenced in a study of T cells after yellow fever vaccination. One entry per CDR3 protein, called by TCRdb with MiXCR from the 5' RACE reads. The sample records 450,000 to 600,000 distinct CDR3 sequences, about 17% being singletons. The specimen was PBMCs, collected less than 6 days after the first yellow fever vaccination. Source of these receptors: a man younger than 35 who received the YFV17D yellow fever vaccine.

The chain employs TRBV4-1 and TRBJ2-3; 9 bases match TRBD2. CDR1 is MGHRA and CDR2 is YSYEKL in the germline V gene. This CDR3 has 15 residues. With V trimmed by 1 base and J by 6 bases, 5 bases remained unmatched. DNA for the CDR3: TGCGCCAGCAGCCAAGGGGGCCTAGCGGGGGATACGCAGTATTTT. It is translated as CASSQGGLAGDTQYF.

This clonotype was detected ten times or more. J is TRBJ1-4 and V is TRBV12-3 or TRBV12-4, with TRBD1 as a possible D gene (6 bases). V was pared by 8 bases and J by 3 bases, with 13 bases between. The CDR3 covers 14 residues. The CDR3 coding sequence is TGTGCCAGCCTATCAGGGGTCCCTAATGAAAAACTGTTTTTT. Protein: CASLSGVPNEKLFF.

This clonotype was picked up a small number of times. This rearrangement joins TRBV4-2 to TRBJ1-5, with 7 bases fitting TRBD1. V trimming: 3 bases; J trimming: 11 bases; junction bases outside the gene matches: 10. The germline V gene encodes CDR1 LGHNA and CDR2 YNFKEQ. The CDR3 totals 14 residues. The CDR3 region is CASSQGQPGATQHF. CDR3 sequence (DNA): TGTGCCAGCAGCCAGGGACAGCCGGGTGCGACCCAGCATTTT.

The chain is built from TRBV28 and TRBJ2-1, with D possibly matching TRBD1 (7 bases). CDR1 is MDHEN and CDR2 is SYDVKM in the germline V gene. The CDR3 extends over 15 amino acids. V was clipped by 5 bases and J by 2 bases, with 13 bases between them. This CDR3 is CASSGRGTAYNEQFF. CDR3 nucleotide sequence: TGTGCCAGCAGTGGACGCGGGACAGCCTACAATGAGCAGTTCTTC.

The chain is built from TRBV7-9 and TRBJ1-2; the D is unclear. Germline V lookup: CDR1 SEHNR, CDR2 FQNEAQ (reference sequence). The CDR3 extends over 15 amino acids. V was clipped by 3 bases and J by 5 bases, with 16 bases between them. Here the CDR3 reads CASSLDPDLGYGYTF. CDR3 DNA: TGTGCCAGCAGCTTGGACCCCGACTTAGGGTATGGCTACACCTTC.

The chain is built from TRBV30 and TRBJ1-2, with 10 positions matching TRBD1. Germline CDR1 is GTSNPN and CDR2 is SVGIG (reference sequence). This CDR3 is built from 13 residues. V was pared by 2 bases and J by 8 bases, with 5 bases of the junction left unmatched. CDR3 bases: TGTGCCTGGAGTAGAGACAGGGGGCCCGGCTACACCTTC. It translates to CAWSRDRGPGYTF.

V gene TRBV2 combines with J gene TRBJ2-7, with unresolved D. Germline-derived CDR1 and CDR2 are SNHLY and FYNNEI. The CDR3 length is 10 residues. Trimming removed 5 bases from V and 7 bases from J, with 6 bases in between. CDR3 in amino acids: CASSWIEQYF. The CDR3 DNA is TGTGCCAGCAGTTGGATAGAGCAGTACTTC.

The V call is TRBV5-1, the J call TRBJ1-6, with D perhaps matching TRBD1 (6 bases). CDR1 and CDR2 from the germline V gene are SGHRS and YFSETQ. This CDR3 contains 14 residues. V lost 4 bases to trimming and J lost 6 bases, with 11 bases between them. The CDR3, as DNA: TGCGCCAGCAGCCGGGGGGCGTCTAATTCACCCCTCCACTTT. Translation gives CASSRGASNSPLHF. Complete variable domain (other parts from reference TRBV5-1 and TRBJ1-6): KAGVTQTPRYLIKTRGQQVTLSCSPISGHRSVSWYQQTPGQGLQFLFEYFSETQRNKGNFPGRFSGRQFSNSRSEMNVSTLELGDSALYLCASSRGASNSPLHFGNGTRLTVT.

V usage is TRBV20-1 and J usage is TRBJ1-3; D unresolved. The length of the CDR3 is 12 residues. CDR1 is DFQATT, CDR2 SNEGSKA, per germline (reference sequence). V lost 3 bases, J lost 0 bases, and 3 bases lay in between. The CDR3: CSARRSGNTIYF. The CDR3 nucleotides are TGCAGTGCTAGGCGCTCTGGAAACACCATATATTTT.

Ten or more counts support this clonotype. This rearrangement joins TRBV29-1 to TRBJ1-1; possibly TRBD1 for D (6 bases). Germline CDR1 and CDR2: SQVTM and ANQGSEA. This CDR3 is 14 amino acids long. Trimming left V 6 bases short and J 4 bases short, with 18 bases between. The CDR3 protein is CSVGGEVTFTEAFF. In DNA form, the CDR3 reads TGCAGCGTCGGGGGCGAGGTCACTTTCACTGAAGCTTTCTTT.

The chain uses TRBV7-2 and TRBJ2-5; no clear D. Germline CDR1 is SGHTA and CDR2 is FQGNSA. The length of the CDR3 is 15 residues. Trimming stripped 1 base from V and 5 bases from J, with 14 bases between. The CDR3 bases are TGTGCCAGCAGCTTAGTGGCCAACCCTGGCGAGACCCAGTACTTC. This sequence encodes CASSLVANPGETQYF.

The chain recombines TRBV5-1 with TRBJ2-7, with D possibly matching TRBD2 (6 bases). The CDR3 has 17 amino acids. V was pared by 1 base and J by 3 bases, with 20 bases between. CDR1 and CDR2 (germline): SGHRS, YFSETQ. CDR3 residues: CASSLLPLGGTIYEQYF. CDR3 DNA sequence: TGCGCCAGCAGCTTGCTGCCGTTGGGGGGAACGATCTACGAGCAGTACTTC.

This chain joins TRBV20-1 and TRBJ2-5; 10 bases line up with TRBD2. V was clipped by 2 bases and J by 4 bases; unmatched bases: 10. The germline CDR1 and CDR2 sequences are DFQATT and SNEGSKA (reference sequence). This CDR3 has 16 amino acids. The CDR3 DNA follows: TGCAGTGCTAGAAAAGCGGGGGGGCTTTTCCGAGAGACCCAGTACTTC. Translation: CSARKAGGLFRETQYF.

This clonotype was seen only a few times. The CDR3 protein is CATKRGGGAYNEQFF. The CDR3 region has the DNA TGTGCCACCAAGCGTGGCGGGGGGGCCTACAATGAGCAGTTCTTC. The chain uses TRBV28 and TRBJ2-1; 9 bases match TRBD2. Unmatched junction bases numbered 9, after V lost 10 bases and J lost 2 bases. CDR1 is MDHEN, CDR2 SYDVKM, per germline. The CDR3 covers 15 residues.